A single sample gave rise to the 18 T cell receptor beta chains below, sequenced in a study of T cells in tuberculosis (dated by TCRdb to about 2018). Library construction relied on the immunoSEQ multiplex PCR assay. As stored in TCRdb, this immuneACCESS dataset retains in-frame rearrangements with V and J assigned. A fraction of the clones does not appear; measured against another copy, unresolved V genes explain less than half of the discrepancy, and the remainder lacks a known reason. The sample yields roughly 34,000 clones; around 96% were counted once. The ten top clones hold less than 7.5% of the sample. Sequenced sample: PBMCs. Receptors originate from a donor between 10 and 29 years old with latent tuberculosis or without tuberculosis infection.

This CDR3 reads CASSAAREGVGRHEQYF. DNA for the CDR3: TGTGCCAGCAGTGCCGCGCGAGAGGGGGTCGGGCGTCACGAGCAGTACTTC. The chain carries TRBV25-1 and TRBJ2-7, with a tentative D call TRBD1 (6 bases). V dropped 4 bases and J dropped 5 bases, with 24 bases sitting between them. The CDR3 runs to 17 residues. Germline-derived CDR1 and CDR2 are MGHDK and SYGVNS.

The count of this clone is one. In DNA form, the CDR3 reads TGTGCCAGCAGTTACTCAGACAGTACTATACCCTATGGCTACACCTTC. It encodes CASSYSDSTIPYGYTF. The J gene is TRBJ1-2, the V gene TRBV6-5, with D perhaps TRBD1 (5 bases). The CDR3 length is 16 residues. The V gene's germline CDR1 is MNHEY and CDR2 SVGAGI. V gave up 0 bases and J gave up 4 bases, with 15 bases separating them.

The CDR3 DNA follows: TGTGCCAGCAGCCCCCCCGCCACAAACTATGGCTACACCTTC. This codes for CASSPPATNYGYTF. The chain employs TRBV2 and TRBJ1-2; the D is unclear. Germline lookup yields CDR1 SNHLY and CDR2 FYNNEI. V gave up 6 bases and J gave up 2 bases, with 13 bases separating them. The CDR3 is 14 amino acids.

This clone was seen a single time. This chain joins TRBV5-1 and TRBJ2-7; 8 bases map to TRBD1. Trimming cost V 0 bases and J 0 bases; bases outside gene matches: 2. The CDR3 consists of 15 residues. From germline, CDR1 is SGHRS and CDR2 YFSETQ. CDR3 in amino acids: CASSLVTGGSYEQYF. As DNA, the CDR3 is TGCGCCAGCAGCTTGGTAACAGGGGGCTCCTACGAGCAGTACTTC.

The rearrangement links TRBV5-8 to TRBJ2-7; D unclear. Germline V CDR1 and CDR2: SGHTS, YDEGEE. Trimming cost V 2 bases and J 3 bases, with 6 bases left between them. There are 12 residues in the CDR3. This chain's CDR3 is CASSFTYYEQYF. The CDR3, as DNA: TGTGCCAGCAGCTTCACCTACTACGAGCAGTACTTC.

V usage is TRBV18 and J usage is TRBJ2-7; 9 nucleotides line up with TRBD2. The CDR3 spans 16 residues. Germline assignment: CDR1 KGHSH and CDR2 LQKENI. The J segment lost 0 bases and the V segment lost 2 bases, leaving 5 bases of the junction unmatched. CDR3: CASSPSSGMFSYEQYF. CDR3 bases: TGTGCCAGCTCACCATCTAGCGGGATGTTCTCCTACGAGCAGTACTTC.

As to this clone: Germline and junction disagree at one end, which may indicate a read error. The V call is TRBV5-4, the J call TRBJ1-2, with D perhaps TRBD1 (6 bases). From germline, CDR1 is SGHNT and CDR2 YYREEE (reference sequence). CDR3 size: 15 residues. CDR3 nucleotides: TGTGCCAGTAGCTTGGTTGGTACAGGGCATTATGGCTACACCTTC. It encodes CASSLVGTGHYGYTF.

The CDR3 bases are TGTGCCAGCAGTCGGACAGCCGGCACCGGGGAGCTGTTTTTT. Translating gives CASSRTAGTGELFF. The chain recombines TRBV6-5 with TRBJ2-2; TRBD1 is a possible D gene (6 bases). Germline CDR1 and CDR2: MNHEY and SVGAGI. The CDR3 is 14 amino acids. The V gene lost 5 bases and the J gene lost 4 bases, with 11 bases spanning the gap.

The chain has TRBV28 and TRBJ1-5, with TRBD1 matching 7 bases. Germline V gene data show CDR1 as MDHEN and CDR2 as SYDVKM. There are 17 residues in the CDR3. V was pared by 3 bases and J by 5 bases, with 13 bases of the junction left unmatched. The CDR3 nucleotides are TGTGCCAGCAGTTTCTCACAGGGGATGTTGAAGGATCAGCCCCAGCATTTT. It specifies CASSFSQGMLKDQPQHF.

The genes are TRBV18 and TRBJ1-2; 10 nucleotides agree with TRBD1. Germline V CDR1 and CDR2: KGHSH, LQKENI. The CDR3 loop spans 17 amino acids. Unmatched junction bases numbered 13, after V lost 5 bases and J lost 4 bases. The CDR3 protein is CASSRQGAYMASYGYTF. The CDR3 DNA reads as TGTGCCAGCTCAAGACAGGGGGCCTACATGGCCTCCTATGGCTACACCTTC. The complete variable domain, with remaining parts taken from reference TRBV18 and TRBJ1-2, reads NAGVMQNPRHLVRRRGQEARLRCSPMKGHSHVYWYRQLPEEGLKFMVYLQKENIIDESGMPKERFSAEFPKEGPSILRIQQVVRGDSAAYFCASSRQGAYMASYGYTFGSGTRLTVV.

The chain's CDR3 is CASSLPGLDLNTEAFF. DNA for the CDR3: TGTGCCAGCAGCTTGCCAGGGTTAGATCTGAACACTGAAGCTTTCTTT. The chain combines TRBV5-8 with TRBJ1-1; a possible D gene is TRBD1 (5 bases). The germline gives CDR1 SGHTS, CDR2 YDEGEE. The V end was cut by 1 base, the J end by 0 bases, with 13 bases between. This CDR3 has 16 residues.

The chain carries TRBV15 and TRBJ1-5; 9 nucleotides agree with TRBD1. J lost 0 bases, V lost 5 bases, and 11 bases had no gene match. Germline CDR1 is LNHNV and CDR2 is YYDKDF (reference sequence). There are 18 residues in the CDR3. The CDR3 DNA reads as TGTGCCACCAGCGGAGGACTACAGGGGGCGGGTAGCAATCAGCCCCAGCATTTT. It is translated as CATSGGLQGAGSNQPQHF.

In regard to this clone: One end of the junction does not line up with germline, which may come from a read error. V is TRBV5-4 and J is TRBJ2-1; 8 nucleotides agree with TRBD2. CDR1 and CDR2 from the germline V gene are SGHNT and YYREEE (reference sequence). This CDR3 has 15 amino acids. The CDR3 sequence: CASSLAGLAPNEQFF. In nucleotides, the CDR3 is TGTGCCAGTAGCTTGGCAGGACTAGCTCCAAATGAGCAGTTCTTC.

This chain joins TRBV6-1 and TRBJ2-7, with 7 positions matching TRBD1. The CDR3 is 15 amino acids. Germline loops: CDR1 MNHNS, CDR2 SASEGT. V gave up 3 bases and J gave up 2 bases; unmatched junction bases: 7. The CDR3 spells CASSDRGTEAYEQYF. The CDR3 DNA is TGTGCCAGCAGTGACCGTGGGACAGAGGCCTACGAGCAGTACTTC.

CDR3: CAWRNDGENYGYTF. CDR3 sequence (DNA): TGTGCCTGGAGAAACGACGGGGAGAACTATGGCTACACCTTC. The V and J genes are TRBV30 and TRBJ1-2; D is ambiguous. The CDR3 extends over 14 amino acids. Germline loops: CDR1 GTSNPN, CDR2 SVGIG (reference sequence). Between the trimmed V and J ends, which lost 3 bases and 2 bases, there was a span of 13 bases.

This clone was counted once. The J gene is TRBJ2-1, the V gene TRBV2; D perhaps matches TRBD2 (5 bases). V shed 7 bases and J shed 0 bases, with 19 bases lying between them. The CDR3 length is 17 residues. From germline, CDR1 is SNHLY and CDR2 FYNNEI. In DNA, the CDR3 is TGTGCCAGCAAGGGAGAGAGAATCATAAGCTCCTACAATGAGCAGTTCTTC. Amino acid sequence: CASKGERIISSYNEQFF.

CDR3 coding DNA: TGTGCAAAGCGGTTGTCCAGGGCCAAAAACATTCAGTACTTC. This codes for CAKRLSRAKNIQYF. This sequence joins TRBV27 and TRBJ2-4; D possibly corresponds to TRBD2 (5 bases). Germline CDR1 MNHEY, CDR2 SMNVEV (reference sequence). This CDR3 region has 14 residues.

This clone was recorded only once. This rearrangement joins TRBV9 to TRBJ1-3, with 9 bases that match TRBD1. The length of the CDR3 is 17 residues. Germline values: CDR1 SGDLS, CDR2 YYNGEE. V lost 0 bases to trimming and J lost 1 base; unmatched junction nucleotides: 5. CDR3 region: CASSVAGQGPSGNTIYF. CDR3 in DNA: TGTGCCAGCAGCGTAGCGGGACAGGGACCTTCTGGAAACACCATATATTTT.